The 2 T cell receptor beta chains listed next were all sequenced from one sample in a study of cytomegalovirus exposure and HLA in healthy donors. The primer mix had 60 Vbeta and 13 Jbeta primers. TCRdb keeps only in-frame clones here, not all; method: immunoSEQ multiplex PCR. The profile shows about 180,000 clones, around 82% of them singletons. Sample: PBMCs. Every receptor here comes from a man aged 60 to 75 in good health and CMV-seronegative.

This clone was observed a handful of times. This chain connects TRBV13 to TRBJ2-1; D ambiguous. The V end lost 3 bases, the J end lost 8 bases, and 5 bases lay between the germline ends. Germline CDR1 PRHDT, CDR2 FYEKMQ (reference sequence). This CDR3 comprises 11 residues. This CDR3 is CASSFTDEQFF. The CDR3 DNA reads TGTGCCAGCAGCTTTACGGATGAGCAGTTCTTC.

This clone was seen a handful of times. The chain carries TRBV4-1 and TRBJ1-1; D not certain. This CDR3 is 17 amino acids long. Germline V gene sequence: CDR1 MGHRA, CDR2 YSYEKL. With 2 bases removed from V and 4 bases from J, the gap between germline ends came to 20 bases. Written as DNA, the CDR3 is TGCGCCAGCAGCCAAAAGCCCTCAAGCGTCTATGGCACTGAAGCTTTCTTT. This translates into CASSQKPSSVYGTEAFF.